The 5 T cell receptor beta chains below were found in one sample sequenced in a study of blood T cell repertoires in COVID-19 (dated by TCRdb to 2020 to 2021). Receptors were amplified or captured by the immunoSEQ multiplex PCR assay. The table was pulled from immuneACCESS by TCRdb, which kept in-frame rearrangements only. Such tables lose some clones; where checked, under half of the loss comes from unresolved V genes, and the rest has no known cause. Counted in this sample were 150,000 or so clones; about 85% of them appeared once. Approximately 1.2% of the sample goes to the ten largest clones. The sequenced material came from peripheral blood. Receptors were obtained from a man in his 60s who had recovered from COVID-19.

The rearrangement links TRBV7-8 to TRBJ1-1; TRBD1 matches 7 bases. The CDR3 spans 14 residues. From germline, CDR1 is SGHVS and CDR2 FQNEAQ. Trimming took 6 bases from V and 10 from J; bases not matched to a gene: 14. The CDR3: CASSPDGTARGAFF. The CDR3 coding sequence is TGTGCCAGCAGTCCTGACGGGACAGCTAGGGGAGCTTTCTTT.

This sequence joins TRBV4-3 and TRBJ1-1; TRBD1 matches at 12 bases. The ends lost 4 bases at V and 4 bases at J; junction bases unmatched: 10. This CDR3 has 17 residues. CDR1 is LGHNA and CDR2 is YSLEER in the germline V gene. CDR3 sequence: CASSPRKGTGGGTEAFF. The CDR3 nucleotides are TGCGCCAGCAGCCCAAGAAAAGGGACAGGGGGCGGCACTGAAGCTTTCTTT.

This clone was counted once. The chain combines TRBV4-3 with TRBJ1-6; D ambiguous. The CDR3 runs 15 residues. V was cut by 0 bases and J by 4 bases, with 7 bases left in between. CDR1 and CDR2 from the germline V gene are LGHNA and YSLEER. The chain's CDR3 is CASSQDGHYNSPLHF. In DNA form, the CDR3 reads TGCGCCAGCAGCCAAGATGGGCATTATAATTCACCCCTCCACTTT.

This clone has only a few counts. This chain joins TRBV19 and TRBJ1-5, with unresolved D. The CDR3 runs to 13 residues. Trimming took off 1 base at V and 2 bases at J, with 3 bases between the two ends. Germline values: CDR1 LNHDA, CDR2 SQIVND (reference sequence). The CDR3 coding sequence is TGTGCCAGTAGTATAGCCGGCAATCAGCCCCAGCATTTT. It translates to CASSIAGNQPQHF.

The rearrangement links TRBV15 to TRBJ2-5; D ambiguous. Germline loops: CDR1 LNHNV, CDR2 YYDKDF (reference sequence). Deletions cut 3 bases from V and 1 base from J, with 27 bases between. This CDR3 spans 20 amino acids. CDR3 amino acids: CATSSALRSRPTHRQETQYF. CDR3 in DNA: TGTGCCACCAGCAGTGCGCTGAGATCTAGGCCTACCCACCGCCAAGAGACCCAGTACTTC.